What follows are 26 T cell receptor beta chains derived from one specimen sequenced in a study of human thymus T cells. The method was immunoSEQ multiplex PCR; TCRdb's version includes in-frame clones alone and lacks a portion of them. This table holds 120,000 or so clones, around 94% found once. It was from resections taken during corrective heart surgery that the thymus tissue came. Sequenced material: thymus tissue. Receptors originate from a boy under two years old with a congenital heart defect but otherwise immunologically healthy.

V and J are TRBV27 and TRBJ2-2; D is unclear. V lost 3 bases, J lost 1 base, and 6 bases lay in between. The CDR3 spans 14 residues. Germline CDR1 MNHEY, CDR2 SMNVEV (reference sequence). The DNA for the CDR3 is TGTGCCAGCAGTTTGCCGGAGAACACCGGGGAGCTGTTTTTT. Its protein is CASSLPENTGELFF.

For the CDR3, the DNA is TGTGCCAGCAGCTTGGAATCGGGGGAGCTGTTTTTT. It encodes CASSLESGELFF. This chain connects TRBV5-5 to TRBJ2-2; no firm D call. Germline CDR1 reads SGHKS; CDR2 reads YYEKEE (reference sequence). The CDR3 is 12 residues long. The V gene lost 0 bases and the J gene lost 8 bases, with 5 bases spanning the gap.

CDR3 region: CASSLYWAAYNEQFF. The CDR3 region has the DNA TGTGCCAGCTCCCTTTACTGGGCAGCATACAATGAGCAGTTCTTC. The V gene is TRBV27, the J gene TRBJ2-1, with D hard to call. This CDR3 region has 15 residues. V was shortened by 8 bases and J by 4 bases, with 18 bases between the two germline ends. Germline V lookup: CDR1 MNHEY, CDR2 SMNVEV (reference sequence).

This chain uses TRBV11-2 with TRBJ1-2, with unresolved D. Trimming removed 0 bases at V and 5 bases at J, with 10 bases between. CDR3 length equals 14 residues. The germline gives CDR1 SGHAT, CDR2 FQNNGV. The CDR3 spells CASSLERRAYGYTF. DNA for the CDR3: TGTGCCAGCAGCTTAGAAAGGCGGGCTTATGGCTACACCTTC.

This chain connects TRBV4-3 to TRBJ1-6, with unresolved D. The V end lost 0 bases, the J end lost 8 bases, and 20 bases lay between the germline ends. Germline-derived CDR1 and CDR2 are LGHNA and YSLEER. There are 18 residues in the CDR3. The CDR3 region has the DNA TGCGCCAGCAGCCAAGATCTCCGCGATTTGGCGATGGATTCACCCCTCCACTTT. Its protein product is CASSQDLRDLAMDSPLHF.

The chain is built from TRBV2 and TRBJ1-6, with D possibly being TRBD1 (5 bases). The CDR3 has 16 amino acids. V dropped 6 bases and J dropped 6 bases, with 18 bases sitting between them. Germline CDR1 is SNHLY and CDR2 is FYNNEI. This chain's CDR3 is CASRRVGDLPNSPLHF. CDR3 nucleotide sequence: TGTGCCAGCAGGCGGGTGGGGGACCTCCCTAATTCACCCCTCCACTTT.

The chain links TRBV6-5 to TRBJ2-1; TRBD1 is a possible D gene (6 bases). Looked up from germline, CDR1 is MNHEY and CDR2 is SVGAGI. CDR3 length: 15 residues. V lost 5 bases to trimming and J lost 0 bases, with 11 bases between them. CDR3 protein: CASSQGYSSYNEQFF. In DNA, the CDR3 is TGTGCCAGCAGTCAGGGGTACAGCTCCTACAATGAGCAGTTCTTC.

This clone was counted a few times. The chain links TRBV2 to TRBJ2-5; D unresolved. The germline gives CDR1 SNHLY, CDR2 FYNNEI. CDR3 size: 12 residues. V was trimmed by 1 base and J by 5 bases, leaving 5 bases between them. The CDR3 loop reads CASSEGKETQYF. The CDR3 coding sequence is TGTGCCAGCAGTGAAGGGAAGGAGACCCAGTACTTC.

The J gene is TRBJ1-5, the V gene TRBV28, with D uncertain. The CDR3 has 16 residues. Trimming shortened V by 2 bases and J by 3 bases, and 14 bases separated the two germline ends. Germline CDR1 and CDR2: MDHEN and SYDVKM. In DNA, the CDR3 is TGTGCCAGCAGTTTAAAGTCGGGCAGCTTCAATCAGCCCCAGCATTTT. Translating it yields CASSLKSGSFNQPQHF.

V usage is TRBV2 and J usage is TRBJ2-5; 12 bases map to TRBD2. This CDR3 region has 17 residues. The V gene's germline CDR1 is SNHLY and CDR2 FYNNEI. V trimming: 6 bases; J trimming: 3 bases; junction bases outside the gene matches: 11. CDR3 sequence (DNA): TGTGCCAGCAGCCAGAGCCGTCTAGCGGGGGGGGAAGAGACCCAGTACTTC. It yields the protein CASSQSRLAGGEETQYF.

The J gene is TRBJ2-7, the V gene TRBV5-6, with D possibly being TRBD2 (5 bases). The V and J ends lost 4 bases and 5 bases respectively, with 13 bases between them. CDR3 size: 13 residues. CDR1 and CDR2 from the germline V gene are SGHDT and YYEEEE. The chain's CDR3 is CASSPSEVHEQYF. The CDR3 nucleotides read TGTGCCAGCAGCCCCTCGGAGGTCCACGAGCAGTACTTC.

The V gene is TRBV4-1, the J gene TRBJ2-7; no firm D call. The CDR3 length is 13 residues. The V gene lost 4 bases and the J gene lost 1 base, with 8 bases spanning the gap. CDR1 is MGHRA, CDR2 YSYEKL, per germline. CDR3 nucleotide sequence: TGCGCCAGCAGCCCCGCCAGGTCCTACGAGCAGTACTTC. As protein: CASSPARSYEQYF.

This chain connects TRBV11-2 to TRBJ1-6, with D uncertain. Between the trimmed V and J ends, which lost 5 bases and 0 bases, there was a span of 14 bases. The germline CDR1 and CDR2 sequences are SGHAT and FQNNGV. The CDR3 is 17 residues long. CDR3 amino acids: CASSPIPVLSYNSPLHF. The CDR3 coding sequence is TGTGCCAGCAGCCCGATCCCGGTCCTCTCCTATAATTCACCCCTCCACTTT.

The chain carries TRBV7-2 and TRBJ2-3; D might be TRBD1 (6 bases). The germline V gene has CDR1 SGHTA and CDR2 FQGNSA. V gave up 5 bases and J gave up 0 bases, with 12 bases separating them. CDR3 size: 15 residues. The CDR3 nucleotides read TGTGCCAGCAGCCCCAGGGGCCCTAGCACAGATACGCAGTATTTT. Protein product: CASSPRGPSTDTQYF.

The chain recombines TRBV4-3 with TRBJ1-1; D gene unclear. Germline CDR1 reads LGHNA; CDR2 reads YSLEER. This CDR3 has 15 amino acids. Between the trimmed V and J ends, which lost 0 bases and 7 bases, there was a span of 15 bases. The CDR3 nucleotides are TGCGCCAGCAGCCAAGACCGAGACGTTTGGCATGAAGCTTTCTTT. Its translation: CASSQDRDVWHEAFF.

The gene calls are TRBV5-6 and TRBJ2-7; possible D gene TRBD1, 6 bases. Trimming stripped 1 base from V and 2 bases from J, with 13 bases between. This CDR3 region has 15 residues. Germline CDR1 and CDR2: SGHDT and YYEEEE. The CDR3 reads CASSLLGQLPYEQYF. CDR3 coding DNA: TGTGCCAGCAGCTTGTTGGGACAACTGCCCTACGAGCAGTACTTC.

This chain joins TRBV5-1 and TRBJ2-7; 7 nucleotides agree with TRBD2. Germline values: CDR1 SGHRS, CDR2 YFSETQ. Trimming at V came to 1 base and at J to 1 base, leaving 11 bases not matched to a gene. The CDR3 length is 17 residues. The CDR3 sequence: CASSLLSGVGWSYEQYF. CDR3 sequence (DNA): TGCGCCAGCAGCTTGCTCAGCGGGGTCGGGTGGTCCTACGAGCAGTACTTC.

About this clone itself: Other DNA sequences in the same sample also yield this CDR3. The chain is built from TRBV27 and TRBJ1-1; D uncertain. CDR3 length: 13 residues. Trimming shortened V by 3 bases and J by 1 base, and 6 bases separated the two germline ends. Germline V gene data show CDR1 as MNHEY and CDR2 as SMNVEV (reference sequence). The CDR3 region has the DNA TGTGCCAGCAGTTTTCGGGAGAACACTGAAGCTTTCTTT. This translates into CASSFRENTEAFF.

The gene calls are TRBV2 and TRBJ2-5; D may be TRBD1 or TRBD2 (5 bases each). The CDR3 consists of 14 residues. V was trimmed by 3 bases and J by 4 bases, leaving 12 bases between them. Germline V CDR1 and CDR2: SNHLY, FYNNEI. CDR3 nucleotide sequence: TGTGCCAGCAGTGATTGGGGGAATGGAGAGACCCAGTACTTC. This translates into CASSDWGNGETQYF.

This clone has a single count. V usage is TRBV5-1 and J usage is TRBJ2-3, with 7 bases lining up with TRBD1. The CDR3 has 14 residues. Germline V gene sequence: CDR1 SGHRS, CDR2 YFSETQ. J was trimmed by 3 bases and V by 7 bases; bases with no gene match: 8. The CDR3 loop is CASAETGTTDTQYF. The CDR3 coding sequence is TGCGCCAGCGCCGAGACAGGGACGACAGATACGCAGTATTTT.

This chain joins TRBV7-8 and TRBJ1-3; D call uncertain. The V end lost 2 bases, the J end lost 1 base, and 6 bases lay between the germline ends. The CDR3 consists of 14 residues. The germline CDR1 and CDR2 sequences are SGHVS and FQNEAQ. CDR3 region: CASSLRKSGNTIYF. CDR3 DNA: TGTGCCAGCAGCTTAAGGAAATCTGGAAACACCATATATTTT.

The chain employs TRBV15 and TRBJ2-1; possible D gene TRBD2, 6 bases. Germline V gives CDR1 LNHNV, CDR2 YYDKDF (reference sequence). V was trimmed by 3 bases and J by 2 bases, leaving 17 bases between them. The length of the CDR3 is 17 residues. The CDR3 loop is CATSSPTRPGAYNEQFF. The CDR3 DNA reads TGTGCCACCAGCAGCCCCACTAGGCCGGGGGCCTACAATGAGCAGTTCTTC.

V usage is TRBV5-1 and J usage is TRBJ2-7; weak D call: TRBD1 (6 bases). This CDR3 region has 14 residues. Looked up from germline, CDR1 is SGHRS and CDR2 is YFSETQ. With 0 bases removed from V and 1 base from J, the gap between germline ends came to 8 bases. The CDR3 loop is CASSLGGHSYEQYF. DNA for the CDR3: TGCGCCAGCAGCTTGGGGGGGCATTCCTACGAGCAGTACTTC.

This chain connects TRBV7-6 to TRBJ2-1; D may be TRBD1 (6 bases). From germline, CDR1 is SGHVS and CDR2 FNYEAQ. The ends were cut back, 2 bases at V and 9 bases at J, with 11 bases in the middle. This CDR3 is 13 amino acids long. CDR3 residues: CASSLHPTGEQFF. CDR3 nucleotide sequence: TGTGCCAGCAGCTTACATCCGACAGGTGAGCAGTTCTTC.

The CDR3 bases are TGTGCCAGCAGTAGCTCTGGGGCCAACGTCCTGACTTTC. Protein: CASSSSGANVLTF. The chain combines TRBV6-4 with TRBJ2-6; D remains ambiguous. CDR3 length: 13 residues. Between the trimmed V and J ends, which lost 5 bases and 0 bases, there was a span of 2 bases. Germline V gene data show CDR1 as MRHNA and CDR2 as SNTAGT.

This sequence joins TRBV9 and TRBJ2-1, with 9 bases lining up with TRBD2. Germline CDR1 reads SGDLS; CDR2 reads YYNGEE. The CDR3 extends over 15 amino acids. V shed 6 bases and J 6 bases; nucleotides not matched to a gene: 10. CDR3 coding DNA: TGTGCCAGCACTCCCTTGGCGGGGGGGACCAATGAGCAGTTCTTC. Translation: CASTPLAGGTNEQFF.